Each of the 13 T cell receptor beta chains below was sequenced from the same sample in a study of T cell changes during pregnancy in multiple sclerosis. Sequenced by immunoSEQ multiplex PCR; TCRdb stores in-frame clones only, minus some. The data hold around 68,000 clones, with less than 95% observed a single time. The source was peripheral blood, collected in the third trimester of pregnancy. The receptors were gathered from a female donor with multiple sclerosis, enrolled in a pregnancy study.

This clone came up a few times. The rearrangement joins TRBV10-3 to TRBJ1-1; 7 nucleotides match TRBD1. V gave up 4 bases and J gave up 1 base; unmatched junction bases: 6. The CDR3 length is 15 residues. The V gene's germline CDR1 is ENHRY and CDR2 SYGVKD. The CDR3 DNA sequence: TGTGCCATCAGTGGACGGGGACAGCCGAACACTGAAGCTTTCTTT. It specifies CAISGRGQPNTEAFF.

This chain connects TRBV5-6 to TRBJ2-7, with TRBD2 as a possible D gene (7 bases). Per the germline V gene, CDR1 is SGHDT and CDR2 is YYEEEE. This CDR3 region has 13 residues. V was trimmed by 4 bases and J by 2 bases, leaving 10 bases between them. The CDR3 nucleotides read TGTGCCAGCAGCCCCGGGGGGCCCTACGAGCAGTACTTC. Translation gives CASSPGGPYEQYF.

V is TRBV19 and J is TRBJ2-3; 7 bases are a match to TRBD2. The CDR3 extends over 15 amino acids. Germline V gene lookup returns CDR1 LNHDA and CDR2 SQIVND (reference sequence). The V gene end was trimmed by 5 bases and the J gene end by 4 bases; junction bases not matched to a gene: 9. The CDR3 sequence: CASSGAGVSADTQYF. In nucleotides, the CDR3 is TGTGCCAGTAGTGGCGCGGGAGTGTCGGCAGATACGCAGTATTTT. Together with reference TRBV19 and TRBJ2-3, the CDR3 gives the full variable domain: DGGITQSPKYLFRKEGQNVTLSCEQNLNHDAMYWYRQDPGQGLRLIYYSQIVNDFQKGDIAEGYSVSREKKESFPLTVTSAQKNPTAFYLCASSGAGVSADTQYFGPGTRLTVL.

V is TRBV5-5 and J is TRBJ1-3; D possibly corresponds to TRBD1 (5 bases). Trimming removed 4 bases at V and 0 bases at J, with 17 bases between. CDR3 length: 17 residues. The germline CDR1 and CDR2 sequences are SGHKS and YYEKEE (reference sequence). CDR3 protein: CASSRNEIQGSGNTIYF. DNA for the CDR3: TGTGCCAGCAGCCGTAACGAAATTCAGGGCTCTGGAAACACCATATATTTT. The full variable domain, its missing parts supplied by reference TRBV5-5 and TRBJ1-3, is DAGVTQSPTHLIKTRGQQVTLRCSPISGHKSVSWYQQVLGQGPQFIFQYYEKEERGRGNFPDRFSARQFPNYSSELNVNALLLGDSALYLCASSRNEIQGSGNTIYFGEGSWLTVV.

The chain joins TRBV4-1 to TRBJ1-2; D is possibly TRBD1 (6 bases). The CDR3 length is 13 residues. V shed 6 bases and J shed 5 bases, with 13 bases lying between them. CDR1 is MGHRA, CDR2 YSYEKL, per germline. CDR3 DNA: TGCGCCAGCAGTCGGGACATTTGGTATGGCTACACCTTC. Protein product: CASSRDIWYGYTF.

In this sample, this clone turned up a few times. This rearrangement joins TRBV19 to TRBJ2-7, with a tentative D call TRBD1 (5 bases). The CDR3 extends over 13 amino acids. The germline V and J ends were trimmed by 4 bases and 2 bases, with 9 bases remaining between them. The germline CDR1 and CDR2 sequences are LNHDA and SQIVND (reference sequence). CDR3 region: CASSKTATYEQYF. As DNA, the CDR3 is TGTGCCAGTAGTAAGACAGCAACCTACGAGCAGTACTTC.

The rearrangement links TRBV19 to TRBJ2-1; D perhaps matches TRBD1 (6 bases). V was cut by 4 bases and J by 4 bases, with 17 bases left in between. The CDR3 has 16 residues. Germline V gene data show CDR1 as LNHDA and CDR2 as SQIVND (reference sequence). The CDR3 sequence: CASSTLQGSGYNEQFF. CDR3 bases: TGTGCCAGTAGTACCCTGCAGGGGTCGGGGTACAATGAGCAGTTCTTC.

The genes are TRBV10-3 and TRBJ2-1; 7 nucleotides agree with TRBD2. The CDR3 length is 11 residues. J gave up 7 bases and V 8 bases, and 2 bases lay outside the gene matches. The germline V gene encodes CDR1 ENHRY and CDR2 SYGVKD. The chain's CDR3 is CAIGRGNEQFF. Here the CDR3 DNA reads TGTGCCATCGGGAGGGGAAATGAGCAGTTCTTC.

V gene TRBV9 combines with J gene TRBJ2-1; D is perhaps TRBD2 (6 bases). This CDR3 region has 14 residues. Trimming pared 0 bases from V and 4 bases from J, leaving 8 bases between. The V gene's germline CDR1 is SGDLS and CDR2 YYNGEE. The CDR3 protein is CASSVDGGYNEQFF. CDR3 sequence (DNA): TGTGCCAGCAGCGTAGACGGGGGTTACAATGAGCAGTTCTTC.

The chain couples TRBV6-5 to TRBJ2-1, with 9 bases aligning to TRBD2. Germline CDR1 MNHEY, CDR2 SVGAGI. V dropped 4 bases and J dropped 2; count of bases not matched to a gene: 6. This CDR3 contains 16 residues. CDR3 loop: CASSSASGNAYNEQFF. CDR3 in DNA: TGTGCCAGCAGTTCCGCTAGCGGGAACGCCTACAATGAGCAGTTCTTC.

The V and J genes are TRBV6-5 and TRBJ1-2; D call uncertain. CDR1 is MNHEY, CDR2 SVGAGI, per germline. The ends were cut back, 4 bases at V and 8 bases at J, with 17 bases in the middle. The CDR3 consists of 14 residues. This chain's CDR3 is CASSSLSQKGGYTF. DNA for the CDR3: TGTGCCAGCAGTTCACTATCTCAAAAAGGAGGCTACACCTTC.

The chain combines TRBV7-9 with TRBJ2-7, with a possible D match to TRBD1 (6 bases). This CDR3 spans 12 amino acids. The germline gives CDR1 SEHNR, CDR2 FQNEAQ (reference sequence). V shed 9 bases and J shed 0 bases, with 9 bases lying between them. This CDR3 reads CASRQDSYEQYF. For the CDR3, the DNA is TGTGCCAGTCGACAGGACTCCTACGAGCAGTACTTC. Full variable domain (outside the CDR3, taken from reference TRBV7-9 and TRBJ2-7): DTGVSQNPRHKITKRGQNVTFRCDPISEHNRLYWYRQTLGQGPEFLTYFQNEAQLEKSRLLSDRFSAERPKGSFSTLEIQRTEQGDSAMYLCASRQDSYEQYFGPGTRLTVT.

This chain uses TRBV11-2 with TRBJ2-7, with TRBD2 as a possible D gene (5 bases). The V end was cut by 3 bases, the J end by 4 bases, with 7 bases between. CDR3 size: 12 residues. CDR1 and CDR2 (germline): SGHAT, FQNNGV. CDR3 bases: TGTGCCAGCAGCTTCTGGAGGTACGAGCAGTACTTC. It codes for CASSFWRYEQYF.